Listed below are T cell receptor beta chains from one sample, sequenced in a study of blood T cell repertoires in COVID-19. Here immunoSEQ multiplex PCR was the method, and the copy in TCRdb shows in-frame clones only, minus some. The data hold a few hundred thousand clones, with around 88% observed a single time. Material for sequencing was PBMCs or T cells enriched from blood (not recorded which). The origin of the receptors is a woman in her thirties or forties with acute COVID-19. CDR3s include the opening cysteine and the closing phenylalanine or tryptophan. The D gene is left open where the match is weak. Clone size appears in some rows only: once, few, many, or a class for an expanded clone.

j_gene	abundance	d_gene	v_gene	CDR3nt	CDR3aa
TRBJ1-1	NA	NA	TRBV6-2/TRBV6-3	TGTGCCAGCAGTTACGACGGGACACACCTAAACACTGAAGCTTTCTTT	CASSYDGTHLNTEAFF
TRBJ1-3	few	TRBD1	TRBV7-9	TGTGCCAGCAGAGACAGGGGAAAACCCGACCTTATCTCTGGAAACACCATATATTTT	CASRDRGKPDLISGNTIYF
TRBJ1-2	once	TRBD1	TRBV10-3	TGTGCCATCAGTGACGGACAGGGGAGGCATCAGGGCTACACCTTC	CAISDGQGRHQGYTF
TRBJ2-1	NA	NA	TRBV11-3	TGTGCCAGCACAGCGGGGACAGGCCCCATGACAGGCACCTACAATGAGCAGTTCTTC	CASTAGTGPMTGTYNEQFF
TRBJ2-5	NA	TRBD2	TRBV7-7	TGTGCTAGCAGCTTGAGGGGACTACTCCAAGAGACCCAGTACTTC	CASSLRGLLQETQYF
TRBJ1-1	NA	TRBD1	TRBV27	TGTGCCAGCAGTCGACAGGGGGGGGTTGCGAACACTGAAGCTTTCTTT	CASSRQGGVANTEAFF
TRBJ1-2	NA	NA	TRBV9	TGTGCCAGCAGCGTAGAAAATCCCCCACAGGGACGCCTCTATGGCTACACCTTC	CASSVENPPQGRLYGYTF
TRBJ2-1	NA	NA	TRBV5-4	TGTGCCAGCAGCTTGGGACAGATCTCCTACAATGAGCAGTTCTTC	CASSLGQISYNEQFF
TRBJ1-2	NA	NA	TRBV10-3	TGTGCCATCAGTGACCAACCCGAACAGCGGGGCTACACCTTC	CAISDQPEQRGYTF
TRBJ2-1	once	NA	TRBV7-2	TGTGCCAGCAGCTCCCAGCCTTGGGGGCATGAGCAGTTCTTC	CASSSQPWGHEQFF
TRBJ1-5	NA	NA	TRBV6-1	TGTGCCAGCAGTGCGGGGGGGGCGGCGGCAAGCAATCAGCCCCAGCATTTT	CASSAGGAAASNQPQHF
TRBJ1-2	NA	NA	TRBV4-1	TGCGCCAGCCGGTGGCGAGGGAAGGAAGGTGTAAACTATGGCTACACCTTC	CASRWRGKEGVNYGYTF
TRBJ1-2	NA	TRBD1	TRBV10-3	TGTGCCATCAGTGCGATTACAGGGGGCCGTGATGGCTACACCTTC	CAISAITGGRDGYTF
TRBJ1-1	NA	NA	TRBV30	TGTGCCTGGAGTCCCCGAGGGCGTATTAGGACTGAAGCTTTCTTT	CAWSPRGRIRTEAFF
TRBJ2-5	NA	NA	TRBV5-1	TGCGCCAGCAGCTTGGCCGATTTAGACGGGGAGACCCAGTACTTC	CASSLADLDGETQYF
TRBJ2-2	NA	NA	TRBV28	TGTGCCAGCATTATCGGGAGTTGGACCGGGGAGCTGTTTTTT	CASIIGSWTGELFF
TRBJ2-2	NA	TRBD1	TRBV3-1/TRBV3-2	TGTGCCAGCAGCCACGGACAGGGGTCCGGGGAGCTGTTTTTT	CASSHGQGSGELFF
TRBJ2-6	NA	NA	TRBV29-1	TGCAGCGTTGTGAGGCTCTCTGGGGCCAACGTCCTGACTTTC	CSVVRLSGANVLTF
TRBJ2-2	NA	NA	TRBV24-1	TGTGCCACCAGTGCAGGGAACACCGGGGAGCTGTTTTTT	CATSAGNTGELFF
TRBJ1-1	NA	NA	TRBV2	TGTGCCAGCAAGGGGGAGCACACTGAAGCTTTCTTT	CASKGEHTEAFF
TRBJ1-1	NA	NA	TRBV6-5	TGTGCCAGCAGTTTTTCGACAAGGAACACTGAAGCTTTCTTT	CASSFSTRNTEAFF
TRBJ2-1	once	TRBD2	TRBV11-3	TGTGCCAGCAGTCTAAGTAGCGGGAGTTGGGATGAGCAGTTCTTC	CASSLSSGSWDEQFF
TRBJ2-1	NA	NA	TRBV9	TGTGCCAGCAGCGTAGAGCTAACCTTCTCCTACAATGAGCAGTTCTTC	CASSVELTFSYNEQFF
TRBJ2-2	NA	TRBD2	TRBV27	TGTGCCAGCAGTCCTCGGACTAGCCTGAAGAACACCGGGGAGCTGTTTTTT	CASSPRTSLKNTGELFF
TRBJ1-2	NA	NA	TRBV18	TGTGCCAGCTCACCCCTAGGCGGCGGCCCCCGCTTC	CASSPLGGGPRF
TRBJ1-5	NA	NA	TRBV27	TGTGCCAGCAGTTTGTTCCGGGGCAATCAGCCCCAGCATTTT	CASSLFRGNQPQHF
TRBJ1-2	NA	NA	TRBV7-9	TGTGCCAGCAGCTTAGTGGCCAGGGGACTAACCCCCAACTATGGCTACACCTTC	CASSLVARGLTPNYGYTF
TRBJ1-5	NA	NA	TRBV28	TGTGCCAGCAGTAGAGACCGGGGCAATCAGCCCCAGCATTTT	CASSRDRGNQPQHF
TRBJ2-1	few	NA	TRBV5-1	TGCGCCAGCAGCCAATCAGGGTTTAGCTCCTACAATGAGCAGTTCTTC	CASSQSGFSSYNEQFF
TRBJ1-1	once	NA	TRBV4-3	TGCGCCAGCAGCCAAAAGGGGGAGAACACTGAAGCTTTCTTT	CASSQKGENTEAFF
TRBJ1-2	few	TRBD1	TRBV19	TGTGCCAGTAATCATCCTGTGGGACAGGGAAGAGGCTACACCTTC	CASNHPVGQGRGYTF
TRBJ2-7	NA	TRBD1	TRBV7-9	TGTGCCAGCAGGGGGACAGGGACCGGCTACGAGCAGTACTTC	CASRGTGTGYEQYF
TRBJ1-1	NA	NA	TRBV18	TGTGCCAGCTCACCAAACGGATTGGCTGCAGGAAGCAACACTGAAGCTTTCTTT	CASSPNGLAAGSNTEAFF
TRBJ1-1	few	NA	TRBV7-2	TGTGCCAGCAGCTTAGGGCAGGGGCTCCAGTATTTCTTT	CASSLGQGLQYFF
TRBJ1-5	once	NA	TRBV25-1	TGTGCCAGCAGTGCCAGTCGGGGGGGGAGCAATCAGCCCCAGCATTTT	CASSASRGGSNQPQHF
TRBJ1-1	few	TRBD1	TRBV4-3	TGCGCCAGCAGCAGCCGGGACAGTCACATGAACACTGAAGCTTTCTTT	CASSSRDSHMNTEAFF
TRBJ1-2	NA	TRBD1	TRBV27	TGTGCCAGCCCCTCAAACGACAGGGAAAGGGATGGCTACACCTTC	CASPSNDRERDGYTF
TRBJ1-2	NA	TRBD1	TRBV7-8	TGTGCCAGCAGCTTTGAGGACAGGGGTTTCTATGGCTACACCTTC	CASSFEDRGFYGYTF
TRBJ2-3	NA	TRBD1	TRBV24-1	TGTGCCACCAGTGATTCGGGACAGGGCCCAGATACGCAGTATTTT	CATSDSGQGPDTQYF
TRBJ1-1	few	TRBD1	TRBV7-2	TGTGCCAGCAGCACGCGGACAGGGGGTACTGAAGCTTTCTTT	CASSTRTGGTEAFF
TRBJ2-3	NA	TRBD2	TRBV27	TGTGCCAGCAGGCGACTAGCGAGCACAGATACGCAGTATTTT	CASRRLASTDTQYF
TRBJ1-1	NA	TRBD1	TRBV5-1	TGCGCCAGCAGCTTGCGCGCAGGGGGCATCACTGAAGCTTTCTTT	CASSLRAGGITEAFF
TRBJ1-2	NA	TRBD1	TRBV12-3/TRBV12-4	TGTGCCAGCAGTCGGGACAGGGTAGACGGCTACACCTTC	CASSRDRVDGYTF
TRBJ1-3	NA	TRBD1	TRBV6-5	TGTGCCAGCAGTCCGGGTCGGGGACAGGGTAGGACCATATATTTT	CASSPGRGQGRTIYF
TRBJ2-2	NA	NA	TRBV18	TGTGCCAGCTCACCAGTGAGGGTCGCGAACACCGGGGAGCTGTTTTTT	CASSPVRVANTGELFF
TRBJ2-2	NA	NA	TRBV9	TGTGCCAGCAGCGTGGGCAGGGACACCGGGGAGCTGTTTTTT	CASSVGRDTGELFF
TRBJ2-3	NA	TRBD2	TRBV5-4	TGTGCCAGCAGCTCCCCAGGGGCTAGCGGGAAAGGTTATACGCAGTATTTT	CASSSPGASGKGYTQYF
TRBJ1-4	once	NA	TRBV7-9	TGTGCCAGCAGCTTAGCGGTCAGGAGGGAAAAACTGTTTTTT	CASSLAVRREKLFF
TRBJ2-3	NA	TRBD2	TRBV9	TGTGCCAGCAGCGGTTTAGCGGGAGGCGTTAAAGATACGCAGTATTTT	CASSGLAGGVKDTQYF